These 12 T cell receptor beta chains were sequenced from one sample in a study of blood T cell repertoires in COVID-19. The data were produced by immunoSEQ multiplex PCR, yet TCRdb's version contains in-frame clones alone and is incomplete. The sample lists 70,000 to 80,000 clones; approximately 89% were seen once. The source material was peripheral blood. All receptors derive from an older woman with acute or convalescent COVID-19.

In DNA form, the CDR3 reads TGCGCCAGCAGCTTTGGACTAGCCGGCGAGCAGTACTTC. It is translated as CASSFGLAGEQYF. V is TRBV5-1 and J is TRBJ2-7, with TRBD2 identical over 8 bases. Per germline, CDR1 SGHRS and CDR2 YFSETQ. The V and J ends lost 2 bases and 6 bases, in that order; junction bases with no gene match: 4. The length of the CDR3 is 13 residues.

V is TRBV7-8 and J is TRBJ2-7; 7 positions agree with TRBD1. The ends lost 5 bases at V and 4 bases at J; junction bases unmatched: 17. The CDR3 contains 17 residues. In germline, CDR1 is SGHVS, CDR2 FQNEAQ. DNA of the CDR3: TGTGCCAGCAGCCCTGTCAGGGCAAGAGGGGGCGGATACGAGCAGTACTTC. Its translation is CASSPVRARGGGYEQYF.

The chain uses TRBV9 and TRBJ2-5; 7 bases line up with TRBD2. Looked up from germline, CDR1 is SGDLS and CDR2 is YYNGEE. V was clipped by 4 bases and J by 5 bases; unmatched bases: 14. The CDR3 totals 16 residues. CDR3 DNA: TGTGCCAGCAGCTCCCGGACTACCTGGGGAGGGGAGACCCAGTACTTC. Its translation: CASSSRTTWGGETQYF.

The rearrangement joins TRBV5-4 to TRBJ2-1; D is perhaps TRBD2 (7 bases). Between the trimmed V and J ends, which lost 4 bases and 6 bases, there was a span of 20 bases. The CDR3 contains 16 residues. Per the germline V gene, CDR1 is SGHNT and CDR2 is YYREEE (reference sequence). The CDR3 sequence is CASSPAQGRGVNEQFF. The CDR3 DNA reads TGTGCCAGCAGCCCGGCACAGGGCCGGGGGGTCAATGAGCAGTTCTTC.

The genes are TRBV18 and TRBJ2-1, with a possible D match to TRBD1 (6 bases). Germline values: CDR1 KGHSH, CDR2 LQKENI. The length of the CDR3 is 15 residues. V was shortened by 3 bases and J by 5 bases, with 14 bases between the two germline ends. CDR3 coding DNA: TGTGCCAGCTCACCGGACGTCTCAGGGGACAATGAGCAGTTCTTC. Translation: CASSPDVSGDNEQFF.

This chain joins TRBV12-3 or TRBV12-4 and TRBJ2-5; D is unresolved. The CDR3 sequence is 12 residues long. Trimming cost V 3 bases and J 4 bases, with 6 bases left between them. As DNA, the CDR3 is TGTGCCAGCAGTTTCGAGCGAGAGACCCAGTACTTC. Translation: CASSFERETQYF.

The genes are TRBV15 and TRBJ2-3, with 10 bases that match TRBD2. Per the germline V gene, CDR1 is LNHNV and CDR2 is YYDKDF (reference sequence). This CDR3 is built from 16 residues. With V trimmed by 3 bases and J by 4 bases, 7 bases remained unmatched. The CDR3 DNA reads TGTGCCACCAGCAGTCTAGCGGGGGTATTGCCAGATACGCAGTATTTT. This sequence encodes CATSSLAGVLPDTQYF. Full variable domain (outside the CDR3, taken from reference TRBV15 and TRBJ2-3): DAMVIQNPRYQVTQFGKPVTLSCSQTLNHNVMYWYQQKSSQAPKLLFHYYDKDFNNEADTPDNFQSRRPNTSFCFLDIRSPGLGDTAMYLCATSSLAGVLPDTQYFGPGTRLTVL.

This clone was counted a single time. The chain has TRBV30 and TRBJ1-1; no firm D call. The germline V gene encodes CDR1 GTSNPN and CDR2 SVGIG (reference sequence). Trimming removed 2 bases from V and 0 bases from J, with 10 bases in between. The CDR3 totals 14 residues. This CDR3 reads CAWSPTAMNTEAFF. The DNA for the CDR3 is TGTGCCTGGAGTCCCACAGCCATGAACACTGAAGCTTTCTTT.

The gene calls are TRBV25-1 and TRBJ1-4; tentative D call: TRBD1 (5 bases). The CDR3 runs 17 residues. Deletions cut 8 bases from V and 3 bases from J, with 22 bases between. Germline CDR1 MGHDK, CDR2 SYGVNS. DNA of the CDR3: TGTGCCAGCGGAAATGCAGGGTTGGTTGGCGCTAATGAAAAACTGTTTTTT. Its protein product is CASGNAGLVGANEKLFF.

The V gene is TRBV2, the J gene TRBJ2-3; TRBD2 is a possible D gene (5 bases). This CDR3 comprises 14 residues. CDR1 is SNHLY and CDR2 is FYNNEI in the germline V gene. V gave up 6 bases and J gave up 0 bases, with 10 bases separating them. CDR3 sequence (DNA): TGTGCCAGCAGGTGGGCTAGCAGCACAGATACGCAGTATTTT. Residues: CASRWASSTDTQYF.

This chain uses TRBV7-2 with TRBJ1-4; no firm D call. The CDR3 contains 14 residues. V was cut by 5 bases and J by 8 bases, with 15 bases left in between. In germline, CDR1 is SGHTA, CDR2 FQGNSA. The CDR3 DNA reads TGTGCCAGCAGCATACCGGCCGGGGAGGAAAAACTGTTTTTT. It yields the protein CASSIPAGEEKLFF. Drawing the rest from reference TRBV7-2 and TRBJ1-4, the complete variable domain is GAGVSQSPSNKVTEKGKDVELRCDPISGHTALYWYRQSLGQGLEFLIYFQGNSAPDKSGLPSDRFSAERTGGSVSTLTIQRTQQEDSAVYLCASSIPAGEEKLFFGSGTQLSVL.

This clone was found once. The chain links TRBV2 to TRBJ2-5; the D gene is possibly TRBD1 (5 bases). Trimming left V 7 bases short and J 7 bases short, with 10 bases between. This CDR3 spans 11 amino acids. Germline V gene lookup returns CDR1 SNHLY and CDR2 FYNNEI. CDR3 amino acids: CASTTGLTQYF. CDR3 coding DNA: TGTGCCAGCACCACAGGCCTGACCCAGTACTTC.